This TCR beta chain stems from a study of CD4 and CD8 cells across lung adenocarcinoma regions (dated by TCRdb to the late 2010s). Study-level background: The study examined intratumor heterogeneity of the T cell receptor repertoire by comparing tumor centers with tumor margins.

The library was generated by PCR. Reads for this sample came from a HiSeq X Ten. Using fastp trimming at Q25 and MiXCR clonotype assembly, TCRdb reanalyzed the public sequencing data and kept in-frame beta chains. CDR3 protein duplicates are merged, each entry listing the most common genes and DNA. Within this sample are under 30,000 distinct CDR3 sequences, with 50% to 55% of them counted one time only. The biggest ten clones account for under 50% of the sample. Reading from cysteine to phenylalanine, the CDR3 counts 15 amino acids. Just the 45-base CDR3 DNA is kept, in frame starting at base 1. The germline V gene provides CDR1 MNHEY and CDR2 SVGAGI. Taking its sample share into account, this clonotype is medium-sized (0.01 to 0.1%). No cognate antigen has been identified for it. No base qualities exist here, and no much larger clone lies one base off it. Patients with localized lung adenocarcinoma, a subtype of non-small cell lung cancer, were used as donors. The centers of localized lung adenocarcinomas were where the samples came from. CD8+ T cells from tumor tissue were profiled separately from CD4+ T cells for TCR repertoire analysis.

This receptor was obtained from a male donor with lung adenocarcinoma. The CD4 and CD8 labels of this study may be unreliable. Sequences were obtained from CD8+ T cells from the center of a lung tumor. This specimen's cell subset or site label, per the study, means: tumor center region. The sequence links TRBV6-5 to TRBJ2-5, and 7 junctional nucleotides match TRBD2. TRBJ2-7 matches the DNA end more closely, so the J call is doubtful. Read as DNA, the sequence is TGTGCCAGCAGTTTGGGGCCAGCGGGATGGTACGAGCAGTACTTC. Its translation reads: CASSLGPAGWYEQYF.